These T cell receptor beta chains were read from a single sample in a study of blood T cell repertoires in COVID-19. The data were produced by immunoSEQ multiplex PCR, yet TCRdb's version contains in-frame clones alone and is incomplete. Among around 300,000 clones listed, 85% to 90% were seen once. The sequencing input was PBMCs or T cells enriched from blood (not recorded which). These receptor sequences come from a woman under 30 who had recovered from COVID-19. Both conserved end residues are part of each CDR3. Each record gives: V gene, J gene, clone size, D gene, CDR3 protein, CDR3 DNA. A D gene is named only where the DNA matches it firmly. Where a row states a size, it is once, few, many or the class of an expanded clone; other rows omit it.

v_gene: TRBV5-3; j_gene: TRBJ2-1; abundance: NA; d_gene: NA; CDR3aa: CARSCGDPKNNEQFF; CDR3nt: TGTGCCAGAAGCTGCGGGGACCCAAAGAACAATGAGCAGTTCTTC
v_gene: TRBV3-1/TRBV3-2; j_gene: TRBJ2-1; abundance: NA; d_gene: TRBD1; CDR3aa: CASSQARQGVYNEQFF; CDR3nt: TGTGCCAGCAGCCAAGCCCGTCAGGGGGTTTACAATGAGCAGTTCTTC
v_gene: TRBV6-5; j_gene: TRBJ1-2; abundance: NA; d_gene: NA; CDR3aa: CASSSLLRRSDYGYTF; CDR3nt: TGTGCCAGCAGTTCTCTCCTGAGGCGTTCCGACTATGGCTACACCTTC
v_gene: TRBV4-1; j_gene: TRBJ2-2; abundance: NA; d_gene: NA; CDR3aa: CASSSSSGGELFF; CDR3nt: TGCGCCAGCAGCTCATCGTCCGGCGGGGAGCTGTTTTTT
v_gene: TRBV7-9; j_gene: TRBJ2-5; abundance: NA; d_gene: TRBD2; CDR3aa: CASSLRGGEETQYF; CDR3nt: TGTGCCAGCAGCTTACGCGGGGGGGAAGAGACCCAGTACTTC
v_gene: TRBV11-2; j_gene: TRBJ1-2; abundance: NA; d_gene: TRBD1; CDR3aa: CASSSLQGTYGYTF; CDR3nt: TGTGCCAGCAGCTCCCTACAGGGGACCTATGGCTACACCTTC
v_gene: TRBV10-3; j_gene: TRBJ2-3; abundance: NA; d_gene: TRBD2; CDR3aa: CAISSRDREEADTQYF; CDR3nt: TGTGCCATCAGTTCCCGGGACCGGGAGGAGGCAGATACGCAGTATTTT
v_gene: TRBV12-3/TRBV12-4; j_gene: TRBJ2-7; abundance: NA; d_gene: NA; CDR3aa: CASSYDIYEQYF; CDR3nt: TGTGCCAGCAGCTACGACATCTACGAGCAGTACTTC
v_gene: TRBV2; j_gene: TRBJ1-1; abundance: NA; d_gene: NA; CDR3aa: CASRPTGPVEAFF; CDR3nt: TGTGCCAGCAGACCGACAGGACCAGTTGAAGCTTTCTTT
v_gene: TRBV14; j_gene: TRBJ1-5; abundance: NA; d_gene: NA; CDR3aa: CASSPELGAGDGNQPQHF; CDR3nt: TGTGCCAGCAGCCCGGAGCTTGGGGCAGGGGATGGCAATCAGCCCCAGCATTTT
v_gene: TRBV5-1; j_gene: TRBJ1-1; abundance: once; d_gene: NA; CDR3aa: CASSSTQGQNTEAFF; CDR3nt: TGCGCCAGCAGCTCCACCCAGGGCCAGAACACTGAAGCTTTCTTT
v_gene: TRBV28; j_gene: TRBJ1-2; abundance: NA; d_gene: TRBD1; CDR3aa: CASSLRRSGTGAFYGYTF; CDR3nt: TGTGCCAGCAGTTTACGCAGGTCCGGGACAGGAGCCTTTTATGGCTACACCTTC
v_gene: TRBV3-1/TRBV3-2; j_gene: TRBJ2-5; abundance: NA; d_gene: TRBD2; CDR3aa: CASSQSSGKGTQYF; CDR3nt: TGTGCCAGCAGCCAAAGTAGCGGGAAAGGGACCCAGTACTTC
v_gene: TRBV6-4; j_gene: TRBJ2-5; abundance: NA; d_gene: TRBD1; CDR3aa: CASSEPTGAKEETQYF; CDR3nt: TGTGCCAGCAGTGAGCCTACAGGGGCTAAAGAAGAGACCCAGTACTTC
v_gene: TRBV11-2; j_gene: TRBJ2-7; abundance: NA; d_gene: NA; CDR3aa: CASSPGDGAYEQYF; CDR3nt: TGTGCCAGCAGCCCGGGGGACGGTGCCTACGAGCAGTACTTC
v_gene: TRBV28; j_gene: TRBJ2-2; abundance: NA; d_gene: NA; CDR3aa: CASSTLTSGELFF; CDR3nt: TGTGCCAGCAGCACACTAACTTCCGGGGAGCTGTTTTTT
v_gene: TRBV5-1; j_gene: TRBJ1-1; abundance: few; d_gene: NA; CDR3aa: CASSLVFPGEGTEAFF; CDR3nt: TGCGCCAGCAGCTTGGTCTTTCCGGGAGAGGGAACTGAAGCTTTCTTT
v_gene: TRBV3-1/TRBV3-2; j_gene: TRBJ2-3; abundance: NA; d_gene: TRBD1; CDR3aa: CASSQYGTKTGGTDTQYF; CDR3nt: TGTGCCAGCAGCCAGTACGGGACCAAGACAGGGGGCACAGATACGCAGTATTTT
v_gene: TRBV11-2; j_gene: TRBJ1-3; abundance: NA; d_gene: NA; CDR3aa: CASSWGGGSGNTIYF; CDR3nt: TGTGCCAGCAGCTGGGGGGGAGGCTCTGGAAACACCATATATTTT
v_gene: TRBV5-1; j_gene: TRBJ1-4; abundance: NA; d_gene: NA; CDR3aa: CASSGGGQGEKLFF; CDR3nt: TGCGCCAGCAGCGGGGGAGGGCAGGGTGAAAAACTGTTTTTT
v_gene: TRBV12-3/TRBV12-4; j_gene: TRBJ1-2; abundance: NA; d_gene: TRBD1; CDR3aa: CASTRGGRYGYTF; CDR3nt: TGTGCCAGCACCCGAGGGGGCCGCTATGGCTACACCTTC
v_gene: TRBV4-2; j_gene: TRBJ1-2; abundance: NA; d_gene: TRBD1; CDR3aa: CASSQEIGTANYGYTF; CDR3nt: TGTGCCAGCAGCCAAGAAATCGGGACAGCTAACTATGGCTACACCTTC
v_gene: TRBV5-6; j_gene: TRBJ1-2; abundance: few; d_gene: TRBD1; CDR3aa: CASSLDRGGYTF; CDR3nt: TGTGCCAGCAGCTTGGACAGGGGTGGCTACACCTTC
v_gene: TRBV3-1/TRBV3-2; j_gene: TRBJ1-6; abundance: NA; d_gene: TRBD1; CDR3aa: CASSQASGQGHGSPLHF; CDR3nt: TGTGCCAGCAGCCAAGCTTCGGGACAGGGCCACGGGTCACCCCTCCACTTT
v_gene: TRBV4-1; j_gene: TRBJ2-1; abundance: NA; d_gene: NA; CDR3aa: CASSPTNGGPYNEQFF; CDR3nt: TGCGCCAGCAGCCCAACGAACGGGGGGCCTTACAATGAGCAGTTCTTC
v_gene: TRBV5-1; j_gene: TRBJ1-5; abundance: NA; d_gene: NA; CDR3aa: CASSLEGSSNQPQHF; CDR3nt: TGCGCCAGCAGCTTGGAAGGGAGTAGCAATCAGCCCCAGCATTTT
v_gene: TRBV5-1; j_gene: TRBJ1-2; abundance: NA; d_gene: NA; CDR3aa: CASSLDLSGGYTF; CDR3nt: TGCGCCAGCAGCTTAGACCTATCGGGTGGCTACACCTTC
v_gene: TRBV12-3/TRBV12-4; j_gene: TRBJ1-2; abundance: NA; d_gene: NA; CDR3aa: CASSGTGFHTF; CDR3nt: TGTGCCAGCAGTGGAACAGGGTTCCACACCTTC
v_gene: TRBV24-1; j_gene: TRBJ2-2; abundance: NA; d_gene: TRBD1; CDR3aa: CATSLGQVNTGELFF; CDR3nt: TGTGCCACCAGTTTGGGACAGGTTAACACCGGGGAGCTGTTTTTT
v_gene: TRBV7-9; j_gene: TRBJ1-6; abundance: NA; d_gene: NA; CDR3aa: CASSLEDSVYNSPLHF; CDR3nt: TGTGCCAGCAGCTTAGAAGATTCAGTTTATAATTCACCCCTCCACTTT
v_gene: TRBV5-4; j_gene: TRBJ1-2; abundance: NA; d_gene: NA; CDR3aa: CASSLPSSGGYTF; CDR3nt: TGTGCCAGCAGCTTGCCGTCCTCAGGAGGCTACACCTTC
v_gene: TRBV12-3/TRBV12-4; j_gene: TRBJ1-2; abundance: NA; d_gene: NA; CDR3aa: CASSRGSNYGYTF; CDR3nt: TGTGCCAGCAGTCGGGGGTCTAACTATGGCTACACCTTC
v_gene: TRBV6-2/TRBV6-3; j_gene: TRBJ1-5; abundance: NA; d_gene: NA; CDR3aa: CASSYTNIHDMNSNQPQHF; CDR3nt: TGTGCCAGCAGTTATACCAATATACACGATATGAATAGCAATCAGCCCCAGCATTTT
v_gene: TRBV2; j_gene: TRBJ1-4; abundance: NA; d_gene: NA; CDR3aa: CASSSGVGWEKLFF; CDR3nt: TGTGCCAGCAGCTCGGGGGTGGGGTGGGAAAAACTGTTTTTT
v_gene: TRBV5-8; j_gene: TRBJ2-4; abundance: NA; d_gene: TRBD1; CDR3aa: CASSLVTGINIQYF; CDR3nt: TGTGCCAGCAGCTTGGTGACAGGGATAAACATTCAGTACTTC
v_gene: TRBV10-2; j_gene: TRBJ2-1; abundance: NA; d_gene: TRBD2; CDR3aa: CASNTGTSGYNEQFF; CDR3nt: TGCGCCAGCAATACCGGGACTAGCGGCTACAATGAGCAGTTCTTC
v_gene: TRBV19; j_gene: TRBJ2-1; abundance: few; d_gene: TRBD2; CDR3aa: CASSLSGGGIYEQFF; CDR3nt: TGTGCCAGTAGTCTTAGCGGGGGGGGTATATATGAGCAGTTCTTC
v_gene: TRBV6-5; j_gene: TRBJ2-7; abundance: NA; d_gene: NA; CDR3aa: CASSYSLTGSNEQYF; CDR3nt: TGTGCCAGCAGTTACTCTCTTACAGGGTCCAACGAGCAGTACTTC
v_gene: TRBV10-3; j_gene: TRBJ1-6; abundance: NA; d_gene: TRBD1; CDR3aa: CAISEKRQGADNSPLHF; CDR3nt: TGTGCCATCAGTGAGAAGCGACAGGGGGCAGATAATTCACCCCTCCACTTT
v_gene: TRBV19; j_gene: TRBJ1-1; abundance: NA; d_gene: NA; CDR3aa: CATQGLSLEAFF; CDR3nt: TGTGCCACCCAGGGTTTGTCACTTGAAGCTTTCTTT
v_gene: TRBV20-1; j_gene: TRBJ2-7; abundance: NA; d_gene: NA; CDR3aa: CSFITYREQYF; CDR3nt: TGCAGTTTTATCACTTACCGAGAGCAGTACTTC
v_gene: TRBV27; j_gene: TRBJ2-3; abundance: NA; d_gene: TRBD1; CDR3aa: CATGKPQGYSTDTQYF; CDR3nt: TGTGCCACCGGGAAACCACAGGGGTATAGCACAGATACGCAGTATTTT
v_gene: TRBV28; j_gene: TRBJ2-7; abundance: NA; d_gene: TRBD1; CDR3aa: CASRLGQGTYEQYF; CDR3nt: TGTGCCAGCAGGCTGGGACAGGGCACCTACGAGCAGTACTTC
v_gene: TRBV2; j_gene: TRBJ2-1; abundance: NA; d_gene: TRBD2; CDR3aa: CASSDTAGGHNEQFF; CDR3nt: TGTGCCAGCAGTGATACAGCGGGGGGGCATAATGAGCAGTTCTTC
v_gene: TRBV19; j_gene: TRBJ1-4; abundance: NA; d_gene: NA; CDR3aa: CASSGLNEKLFF; CDR3nt: TGTGCCAGTTCAGGGCTAAATGAAAAACTGTTTTTT